These 29 T cell receptor beta chains originate from one sample sequenced in a study of siplizumab effects on memory and regulatory T cells. TCRdb keeps only in-frame clones here, not all; method: immunoSEQ multiplex PCR. The sample gives around 97,000 clones, roughly 94% of which show up once; approximately 1.5% is in the top ten. Sample: non-Treg CD4+ T cells sorted from blood. Receptors were obtained from a human donor in good health.

The V call is TRBV7-3, the J call TRBJ2-3; 11 bases align to TRBD2. This CDR3 contains 15 residues. J was trimmed by 4 bases and V by 5 bases; bases with no gene match: 5. CDR1 is SGHTA, CDR2 FQGTGA, per germline. CDR3 in DNA: TGTGCCAGCAGCCTATTTAGCGGGAGGGCAGATACGCAGTATTTT. As protein: CASSLFSGRADTQYF.

DNA for the CDR3: TGCAGCGTTGATGGACAGGTGGAGACCCAGTACTTC. This encodes CSVDGQVETQYF. The genes are TRBV29-1 and TRBJ2-5; 7 nucleotides agree with TRBD1. CDR1 is SQVTM and CDR2 is ANQGSEA in the germline V gene. The CDR3 runs 12 residues. With V trimmed by 3 bases and J by 5 bases, 3 bases remained unmatched.

The chain joins TRBV7-9 to TRBJ2-7, with 8 bases aligning to TRBD2. Germline V gene lookup returns CDR1 SEHNR and CDR2 FQNEAQ (reference sequence). V gave up 5 bases and J gave up 3 bases; unmatched junction bases: 12. This CDR3 comprises 16 residues. The CDR3 sequence: CASSPQRESTFYEQYF. The DNA for the CDR3 is TGTGCCAGCAGCCCACAGCGGGAGAGCACGTTCTACGAGCAGTACTTC.

The chain joins TRBV19 to TRBJ2-2, with D possibly called TRBD1 or TRBD2 (5 bases each). With 7 bases removed from V and 5 bases from J, the gap between germline ends came to 14 bases. Germline V gene lookup returns CDR1 LNHDA and CDR2 SQIVND (reference sequence). The CDR3 is made up of 14 amino acids. CDR3 protein: CASTGSLRTGELFF. The CDR3, as DNA: TGTGCCAGTACAGGGAGTTTGAGGACCGGGGAGCTGTTTTTT.

The rearrangement links TRBV6-5 to TRBJ2-1; TRBD1 matches 9 bases. V gave up 4 bases and J gave up 5 bases; unmatched junction bases: 3. The CDR3 runs to 14 residues. Germline loops: CDR1 MNHEY, CDR2 SVGAGI. CDR3 DNA sequence: TGTGCCAGCAGTTGGACAGGGGAACACAATGAGCAGTTCTTC. As protein: CASSWTGEHNEQFF.

This chain links TRBV11-1 with TRBJ2-1; TRBD2 agrees at 8 bases. The CDR3 has 15 amino acids. J gave up 4 bases and V 1 base, and 3 bases lay outside the gene matches. The germline V gene encodes CDR1 SGHAT and CDR2 FQDESV (reference sequence). Here the CDR3 reads CASSLEGTRYNEQFF. Written as DNA, the CDR3 is TGTGCCAGCAGCTTAGAAGGGACTAGGTACAATGAGCAGTTCTTC. Filled out from reference TRBV11-1 and TRBJ2-1, the complete variable domain reads EAEVAQSPRYKITEKSQAVAFWCDPISGHATLYWYRQILGQGPELLVQFQDESVVDDSQLPKDRFSAERLKGVDSTLKIQPAELGDSAMYLCASSLEGTRYNEQFFGPGTRLTVL.

CDR3 nucleotides: TGTGCCAGCAGTCTGGGACAGGGCGATTCACCCCTCCACTTT. Translated: CASSLGQGDSPLHF. The V call is TRBV6-5, the J call TRBJ1-6, with 9 bases lining up with TRBD1. V gave up 5 bases and J gave up 8 bases; unmatched junction bases: 4. Germline-derived CDR1 and CDR2 are MNHEY and SVGAGI. This CDR3 is built from 14 residues.

The gene calls are TRBV27 and TRBJ1-5; TRBD1 is a possible D gene (6 bases). The CDR3 runs to 13 residues. The germline V gene encodes CDR1 MNHEY and CDR2 SMNVEV (reference sequence). The ends were cut back, 6 bases at V and 5 bases at J, with 11 bases in the middle. The CDR3 DNA reads as TGTGCCAGCAGGGCACAGGGACATCAGCCCCAGCATTTT. It translates to CASRAQGHQPQHF.

This clone was observed a single time. This rearrangement joins TRBV28 to TRBJ2-1; TRBD2 matches at 12 bases. The germline V gene has CDR1 MDHEN and CDR2 SYDVKM. The CDR3 totals 16 residues. V lost 4 bases to trimming and J lost 3 bases; unmatched junction nucleotides: 4. The CDR3 DNA reads as TGTGCCAGCAGTTCCTCGACTAGCGGGAGCTACAATGAGCAGTTCTTC. Its protein product is CASSSSTSGSYNEQFF.

V is TRBV27 and J is TRBJ2-7, with D possibly TRBD1 on 5 matching bases. Trimming took off 5 bases at V and 0 bases at J, with 11 bases between the two ends. In germline, CDR1 is MNHEY, CDR2 SMNVEV (reference sequence). CDR3 length equals 14 residues. The CDR3 DNA reads TGTGCCAGCAGTCCTAAAAGGGGCTCCTACGAGCAGTACTTC. It is translated as CASSPKRGSYEQYF.

This rearrangement joins TRBV5-1 to TRBJ2-7; 7 nucleotides align to TRBD2. The CDR3 extends over 14 amino acids. V was clipped by 0 bases and J by 7 bases; unmatched bases: 7. Germline lookup yields CDR1 SGHRS and CDR2 YFSETQ. The CDR3 DNA sequence: TGCGCCAGCAGCTTGGTGGCGGGAGTCGATGAGCAGTACTTC. This translates into CASSLVAGVDEQYF. The full variable domain, in which reference TRBV5-1 and TRBJ2-7 provide the parts outside the CDR3, is KAGVTQTPRYLIKTRGQQVTLSCSPISGHRSVSWYQQTPGQGLQFLFEYFSETQRNKGNFPGRFSGRQFSNSRSEMNVSTLELGDSALYLCASSLVAGVDEQYFGPGTRLTVT.

V gene TRBV5-1 combines with J gene TRBJ2-5, with D unclear. This CDR3 spans 12 amino acids. Germline lookup yields CDR1 SGHRS and CDR2 YFSETQ. The ends were cut back, 2 bases at V and 3 bases at J, with 5 bases in the middle. The CDR3 bases are TGCGCCAGCAGCTTTTGGGAAGAGACCCAGTACTTC. This translates into CASSFWEETQYF.

This chain joins TRBV19 and TRBJ1-5, with 9 bases that match TRBD1. Germline CDR1 reads LNHDA; CDR2 reads SQIVND (reference sequence). The CDR3 length is 15 residues. Trimming removed 5 bases from V and 6 bases from J; junction bases left unmatched: 8. The CDR3 DNA follows: TGTGCCAGTAGTCTCATCACAGGGGGCTCTCAGCCCCAGCATTTT. It is translated as CASSLITGGSQPQHF.

This chain uses TRBV28 with TRBJ1-4; TRBD1 matches at 7 bases. The CDR3 length is 15 residues. CDR1 MDHEN and CDR2 SYDVKM come from the germline V gene. The V segment lost 3 bases and the J segment 5 bases; nucleotides outside the gene matches: 6. As DNA, the CDR3 is TGTGCCAGCAGTTTTTCAGACAGGGAGAATGAAAAACTGTTTTTT. Translating it yields CASSFSDRENEKLFF.

The V call is TRBV6-5, the J call TRBJ2-2, with a tentative D call TRBD1 (6 bases). V lost 4 bases and J 6 bases, leaving 9 bases between the germline ends. Germline V gene data show CDR1 as MNHEY and CDR2 as SVGAGI. This CDR3 comprises 13 residues. CDR3 nucleotide sequence: TGTGCCAGCAGTTTGGGGGCCTCCGGGGAGCTGTTTTTT. It codes for CASSLGASGELFF.

CDR3 DNA: TGCGCCAGCAAAGGGTCGGTGCGCCGTCAGGGAGAGCAGTTCTTC. It is translated as CASKGSVRRQGEQFF. The chain has TRBV10-2 and TRBJ2-1, with D perhaps matching TRBD1 (5 bases). Trimming shortened V by 7 bases and J by 10 bases, and 23 bases separated the two germline ends. Germline values: CDR1 WSHSY, CDR2 SAAADI. The CDR3 sequence is 15 residues long.

V and J are TRBV6-6 and TRBJ2-2; D gene uncertain. CDR3 length: 12 residues. V shed 6 bases and J shed 9 bases, with 11 bases lying between them. The germline gives CDR1 MNHNY, CDR2 SVGAGI (reference sequence). DNA for the CDR3: TGTGCCAGCAGGGCACTTTCTTGGGAGCTGTTTTTT. Translating it yields CASRALSWELFF.

V gene TRBV21-1 combines with J gene TRBJ2-5. TRBV21-1 is deemed a pseudogene. The CDR3 length is 12 residues. The chain's CDR3 is CASSSVKGTQYF. The CDR3, as DNA: TGTGCCAGCAGTTCGGTCAAAGGGACCCAGTACTTC.

The chain uses TRBV11-2 and TRBJ2-2; D unresolved. Trimming pared 0 bases from V and 7 bases from J, leaving 6 bases between. This CDR3 contains 13 residues. Looked up from germline, CDR1 is SGHAT and CDR2 is FQNNGV. The CDR3 spells CASSLEQIGELFF. The CDR3 nucleotides read TGTGCCAGCAGCTTAGAACAGATCGGGGAGCTGTTTTTT.

The CDR3 loop reads CASSSGAFNYGYTF. The CDR3, as DNA: TGTGCCAGCAGTTCCGGGGCCTTCAACTATGGCTACACCTTC. The chain recombines TRBV27 with TRBJ1-2; D is perhaps TRBD1 (5 bases). V gave up 4 bases and J gave up 2 bases, with 11 bases separating them. The V gene's germline CDR1 is MNHEY and CDR2 SMNVEV (reference sequence). The CDR3 has 14 residues.

The chain recombines TRBV7-6 with TRBJ2-1, with D perhaps matching TRBD1 or TRBD2 (5 bases each). With 1 base removed from V and 13 bases from J, the gap between germline ends came to 11 bases. This CDR3 comprises 12 residues. Germline assignment: CDR1 SGHVS and CDR2 FNYEAQ. CDR3 nucleotides: TGTGCCAGCAGCTTAGTAGGGGACGGCCAGTTCTTC. Translation: CASSLVGDGQFF.

Comments on this clone: This same CDR3 is encoded by further DNA sequences in the sample. V usage is TRBV11-2 and J usage is TRBJ2-2, with 15 bases aligning to TRBD2. CDR1 and CDR2 (germline): SGHAT, FQNNGV. With 6 bases clipped from V and 5 bases from J, the junction kept 4 bases outside the gene matches. The CDR3 extends over 16 amino acids. The CDR3 region has the DNA TGTGCCAGCAGTCACGGACTAGCGGGAGGGACCGGGGAGCTGTTTTTT. Translated, it gives CASSHGLAGGTGELFF.

This clone has a single count. The V call is TRBV30, the J call TRBJ2-4, with a possible D match to TRBD1 (5 bases). Germline V CDR1 and CDR2: GTSNPN, SVGIG (reference sequence). V lost 1 base, J lost 1 base, and 14 bases lay in between. CDR3 length: 16 residues. This CDR3 reads CAWSEGSSLAKNIQYF. DNA of the CDR3: TGTGCCTGGAGTGAGGGGTCGAGTCTCGCCAAAAACATTCAGTACTTC.

The chain joins TRBV30 to TRBJ1-1; D gene ambiguous. The CDR3 loop spans 13 amino acids. The V end lost 4 bases, the J end lost 1 base, and 10 bases lay between the germline ends. Germline V lookup: CDR1 GTSNPN, CDR2 SVGIG (reference sequence). CDR3 nucleotide sequence: TGTGCCTGGATAGGAGACGCGAACACTGAAGCTTTCTTT. Protein: CAWIGDANTEAFF.

The chain has TRBV10-2 and TRBJ2-3; 13 positions match TRBD2. V lost 2 bases to trimming and J lost 2 bases; unmatched junction nucleotides: 4. This CDR3 spans 17 amino acids. Germline V gives CDR1 WSHSY, CDR2 SAAADI. The CDR3 here is CASSEPGTSGATDTQYF. The CDR3, as DNA: TGCGCCAGCAGTGAGCCCGGGACTAGCGGGGCCACAGATACGCAGTATTTT.

The chain has TRBV30 and TRBJ1-4; possibly TRBD1 for D (5 bases). The germline V gene encodes CDR1 GTSNPN and CDR2 SVGIG (reference sequence). This CDR3 contains 15 residues. V lost 2 bases, J lost 8 bases, and 18 bases lay in between. Here the CDR3 reads CAWSITAGLGEKLFF. CDR3 nucleotides: TGTGCCTGGAGTATTACTGCAGGGTTGGGGGAAAAACTGTTTTTT.

V usage is TRBV29-1 and J usage is TRBJ1-1; TRBD1 aligns across 7 bases. Trimming removed 6 bases from V and 5 bases from J; junction bases left unmatched: 9. Germline loops: CDR1 SQVTM, CDR2 ANQGSEA. The CDR3 contains 13 residues. CDR3 in amino acids: CSVDTGARTEAFF. In DNA form, the CDR3 reads TGCAGCGTGGACACAGGGGCGCGGACTGAAGCTTTCTTT.

The chain employs TRBV18 and TRBJ2-2; perhaps TRBD2 as D (6 bases). This CDR3 comprises 13 residues. Trimming removed 2 bases at V and 7 bases at J, with 8 bases between. Germline V gives CDR1 KGHSH, CDR2 LQKENI. The CDR3 DNA reads as TGTGCCAGCTCACCAGTGGAGGGCGGGGAGCTGTTTTTT. The encoded protein is CASSPVEGGELFF.

Concerning this clone itself: No DNA is shown, since the ends of the CDR3 on it are uncertain; the CDR3 is the one TCRdb lists. The chain carries TRBV28 and TRBJ1-1. The CDR3 is made up of 14 amino acids, end residues included. Germline values: CDR1 MDHEN, CDR2 SYDVKM. CDR3 protein: CASCSAGMNTEAFF.